This is a list of T cell receptor beta chains from one sample in a study of T cells in Graves' hyperthyroidism and ophthalmopathy. In TCRdb, the multiplex PCR reads were re-called with MiXCR into one record per CDR3 protein. The sample consists of 410,000 or so distinct CDR3 sequences, roughly 14% of them appearing once. Sequencing input: blood. These receptors came from a man between 18 and 29 years old with Graves' ophthalmopathy. Each CDR3 is given with its conserved first and last residue. Fields, in order: J gene, V gene, D gene, clone size, CDR3 protein, CDR3 DNA. The D gene is left open where the match is weak. Some rows have no size entry. The others give once, few or many, or a class for an expanded clone.

j_call: TRBJ1-3; v_call: TRBV20-1; d_call: .; clone_size: .; cdr3_aa: CSARDSFYRDGKINTIYF; cdr3_nt: TGCAGTGCTAGAGACTCCTTTTATAGGGACGGGAAGATAAACACCATATATTTT
j_call: TRBJ2-7; v_call: TRBV30; d_call: .; clone_size: .; cdr3_aa: CAWSRLAYEQYF; cdr3_nt: TGTGCCTGGAGTCGGCTCGCCTACGAGCAGTACTTC
j_call: TRBJ2-2; v_call: TRBV5-1; d_call: TRBD1; clone_size: few; cdr3_aa: CASSTGTGGFTGELFF; cdr3_nt: TGCGCCAGCAGCACCGGGACAGGGGGCTTTACCGGGGAGCTGTTTTTT
j_call: TRBJ2-5; v_call: TRBV5-1; d_call: .; clone_size: .; cdr3_aa: CASSMDKTQETQYF; cdr3_nt: TGCGCCAGCAGCATGGACAAAACCCAAGAGACCCAGTACTTC
j_call: TRBJ2-6; v_call: TRBV29-1; d_call: TRBD1; clone_size: .; cdr3_aa: CSVVETGGAGANVLTF; cdr3_nt: TGCAGCGTTGTTGAGACAGGGGGCGCTGGGGCCAACGTCCTGACTTTC
j_call: TRBJ2-5; v_call: TRBV2; d_call: .; clone_size: many; cdr3_aa: CASRTLQETQYF; cdr3_nt: TGTGCCAGCAGAACCTTGCAGGAGACCCAGTACTTC
j_call: TRBJ2-1; v_call: TRBV5-6; d_call: .; clone_size: many; cdr3_aa: CASSLWGPPASSYNEQFF; cdr3_nt: TGTGCCAGCAGCTTGTGGGGACCACCAGCAAGCTCCTACAATGAGCAGTTCTTC
j_call: TRBJ1-4; v_call: TRBV11-2; d_call: TRBD1; clone_size: many; cdr3_aa: CASSYDRGEKLFF; cdr3_nt: TGTGCCAGCAGCTATGACAGGGGTGAAAAACTGTTTTTT
j_call: TRBJ1-1; v_call: TRBV25-1; d_call: TRBD1; clone_size: few; cdr3_aa: CASSEQGQGSPEAFF; cdr3_nt: TGTGCCAGCAGTGAACAGGGACAGGGTAGCCCTGAAGCTTTCTTT
j_call: TRBJ1-5; v_call: TRBV19; d_call: TRBD1; clone_size: .; cdr3_aa: CASSPGDRVIQPQHF; cdr3_nt: TGTGCCAGCTCCCCGGGGGACAGGGTGATTCAGCCCCAGCATTTT
j_call: TRBJ2-5; v_call: TRBV5-1; d_call: TRBD1; clone_size: many; cdr3_aa: CASSLRQGRETQYF; cdr3_nt: TGCGCCAGCAGCCTACGACAGGGAAGAGAGACCCAGTACTTC
j_call: TRBJ2-7; v_call: TRBV4-2; d_call: .; clone_size: many; cdr3_aa: CASSQRSGRPYEQYF; cdr3_nt: TGTGCCAGCAGCCAGAGGTCAGGCCGACCCTACGAGCAGTACTTC
j_call: TRBJ2-7; v_call: TRBV5-1; d_call: .; clone_size: many; cdr3_aa: CASSLGAHEQYF; cdr3_nt: TGCGCCAGCAGCTTGGGGGCCCACGAGCAGTACTTC
j_call: TRBJ2-2; v_call: TRBV29-1; d_call: .; clone_size: .; cdr3_aa: CSVSLPPNTGELFF; cdr3_nt: TGCAGCGTTAGTCTACCTCCAAACACCGGGGAGCTGTTTTTT
j_call: TRBJ2-5; v_call: TRBV11-2; d_call: TRBD2; clone_size: many; cdr3_aa: CASSTGASGGHWETQYF; cdr3_nt: TGTGCCAGCAGCACCGGGGCTAGCGGGGGCCACTGGGAGACCCAGTACTTC
j_call: TRBJ1-2; v_call: TRBV6-1; d_call: TRBD1; clone_size: many; cdr3_aa: CASSVRGRGANYGYTF; cdr3_nt: TGTGCCAGCAGTGTCAGGGGGCGGGGGGCTAACTATGGCTACACCTTC
j_call: TRBJ2-2; v_call: TRBV24-1; d_call: TRBD2; clone_size: .; cdr3_aa: CATSDIAGGNTGELFF; cdr3_nt: TGTGCCACCAGTGATATAGCGGGGGGAAACACCGGGGAGCTGTTTTTT
j_call: TRBJ2-3; v_call: TRBV7-9; d_call: TRBD2; clone_size: .; cdr3_aa: CASSLEAGGTDTQYF; cdr3_nt: TGTGCCAGCAGCTTAGAGGCGGGGGGCACAGATACGCAGTATTTT
j_call: TRBJ2-7; v_call: TRBV6-9; d_call: .; clone_size: few; cdr3_aa: CASSSTDAHEQYF; cdr3_nt: TGTGCCAGCAGTTCTACGGATGCCCACGAGCAGTACTTC
j_call: TRBJ2-2; v_call: TRBV11-3; d_call: TRBD2; clone_size: .; cdr3_aa: CASSFSGAGELFF; cdr3_nt: TGTGCCAGCAGCTTTAGCGGGGCCGGGGAGCTGTTTTTT
j_call: TRBJ2-5; v_call: TRBV28; d_call: .; clone_size: many; cdr3_aa: CASSLMGDGQETQYF; cdr3_nt: TGTGCCAGCAGTTTAATGGGGGACGGACAAGAGACCCAGTACTTC
j_call: TRBJ2-7; v_call: TRBV5-1; d_call: .; clone_size: many; cdr3_aa: CASSLARSSSYEQYF; cdr3_nt: TGCGCCAGCAGCTTGGCTAGAAGTTCTTCATACGAGCAGTACTTC
j_call: TRBJ2-5; v_call: TRBV6-1; d_call: TRBD2; clone_size: many; cdr3_aa: CASRPTQREGQETQYF; cdr3_nt: TGTGCCAGCAGGCCCACTCAGCGGGAGGGCCAAGAGACCCAGTACTTC
j_call: TRBJ1-2; v_call: TRBV3-1; d_call: .; clone_size: many; cdr3_aa: CASSQERFSYGYTF; cdr3_nt: TGTGCCAGCAGCCAAGAGAGGTTTAGTTATGGCTACACCTTC
j_call: TRBJ2-2; v_call: TRBV11-2; d_call: .; clone_size: many; cdr3_aa: CASSLDQTGLFF; cdr3_nt: TGTGCCAGCAGCTTAGATCAAACAGGGCTGTTTTTT
j_call: TRBJ1-2; v_call: TRBV30; d_call: .; clone_size: many; cdr3_aa: CAWKSLIGRRGYTF; cdr3_nt: TGTGCCTGGAAAAGCCTCATTGGGCGTCGAGGCTACACCTTC
j_call: TRBJ1-1; v_call: TRBV29-1; d_call: .; clone_size: many; cdr3_aa: CSVLEGVGNTEAFF; cdr3_nt: TGCAGCGTGTTGGAGGGTGTCGGGAACACTGAAGCTTTCTTT
j_call: TRBJ2-2; v_call: TRBV5-6; d_call: .; clone_size: .; cdr3_aa: CASRTGLGGTGELFF; cdr3_nt: TGTGCCAGCCGAACAGGGCTCGGGGGCACCGGGGAGCTGTTTTTT
j_call: TRBJ2-3; v_call: TRBV20-1; d_call: TRBD2; clone_size: many; cdr3_aa: CSARGTSGGASTDTQYF; cdr3_nt: TGCAGTGCTAGGGGGACTAGCGGGGGGGCGAGCACAGATACGCAGTATTTT
j_call: TRBJ2-1; v_call: TRBV10-1; d_call: .; clone_size: many; cdr3_aa: CASSGGPHQEQFF; cdr3_nt: TGCGCCAGCAGTGGGGGCCCCCACCAGGAGCAGTTCTTC
j_call: TRBJ2-3; v_call: TRBV2; d_call: .; clone_size: many; cdr3_aa: CASSEAGRPLSTDTQYF; cdr3_nt: TGTGCCAGCAGTGAAGCCGGACGGCCCCTGAGCACAGATACGCAGTATTTT
j_call: TRBJ2-3; v_call: TRBV7-6; d_call: .; clone_size: .; cdr3_aa: CASSLNLASDTQYF; cdr3_nt: TGTGCCAGCAGCTTGAACCTAGCTTCAGATACGCAGTATTTT
j_call: TRBJ1-3; v_call: TRBV5-1; d_call: .; clone_size: .; cdr3_aa: CASSLGLLRGAGNTIYF; cdr3_nt: TGCGCCAGCAGCTTGGGCCTTTTACGGGGGGCTGGAAACACCATATATTTT
j_call: TRBJ2-1; v_call: TRBV6-5; d_call: TRBD1; clone_size: few; cdr3_aa: CASSYAGTGGNEQFF; cdr3_nt: TGTGCCAGCAGTTATGCCGGGACAGGGGGCAATGAGCAGTTCTTC
j_call: TRBJ2-3; v_call: TRBV30; d_call: TRBD2; clone_size: many; cdr3_aa: CASEGLAGDTQYF; cdr3_nt: TGTGCCTCAGAGGGACTAGCGGGAGATACGCAGTATTTT
j_call: TRBJ1-1; v_call: TRBV20-1; d_call: .; clone_size: few; cdr3_aa: CSARVMKDTEAFF; cdr3_nt: TGCAGTGCTAGAGTAATGAAGGACACTGAAGCTTTCTTT
j_call: TRBJ1-4; v_call: TRBV5-4; d_call: TRBD1; clone_size: .; cdr3_aa: CASSPGQRNEKPFF; cdr3_nt: TGTGCCAGCAGCCCGGGACAGCGTAATGAAAAACCGTTTTTT
j_call: TRBJ2-5; v_call: TRBV11-2; d_call: TRBD2; clone_size: many; cdr3_aa: CASSLAGQYQETQYF; cdr3_nt: TGTGCCAGCAGCCTAGCGGGACAGTACCAAGAGACCCAGTACTTC
j_call: TRBJ2-2; v_call: TRBV5-1; d_call: .; clone_size: many; cdr3_aa: CASSSSVGELFF; cdr3_nt: TGCGCCAGCAGTTCTAGCGTCGGGGAGCTGTTTTTT
j_call: TRBJ1-2; v_call: TRBV20-1; d_call: TRBD1; clone_size: many; cdr3_aa: CSARQGAHYGYTF; cdr3_nt: TGCAGTGCAAGACAGGGGGCGCACTATGGCTACACCTTC